The T cell receptor beta chain described here comes from a study of graft-versus-host responses after intestinal transplantation. Looking at the study overall: Anti-thymocyte globulin induction, then tacrolimus and steroids for two to four years, went to all recipients.

Using immunoSEQ multiplex PCR, the repertoire was profiled, and TCRdb retains in-frame clones only, with some absent. This table has some 96,000 clones, around 90% appearing once. V lost 8 bases, J lost 3 bases, and 5 bases stayed unmatched. The CDR3 loop spans 15 amino acids. Per the germline V gene, CDR1 is SGHTA and CDR2 is FQGNSA. V is TRBV7-2 and J is TRBJ2-3; 13 bases agree with TRBD2. Sequences were derived from PBMCs, sampled just under 460 days after intestinal transplant. The TCR sequence derives from a human patient who received an intestinal transplant, so some T cells may come from the graft donor. The CDR3 reads CASGPGLAGTDTQYF. The DNA of the CDR3 is TGTGCCAGCGGACCGGGACTAGCGGGGACAGATACGCAGTATTTT.